The 30 T cell receptor beta chains given below trace back to one sample, sequenced in a study of cytomegalovirus exposure and HLA in healthy donors. TCRdb keeps only in-frame clones here, not all; method: immunoSEQ multiplex PCR. The repertoire holds 150,000 to 200,000 clones, with 84% as singletons. The sample was PBMCs. The receptor source for this set is a woman aged 25 to 45 in good health and CMV-seropositive.

The CDR3 DNA reads as TGTGCCAGTAGTATAGTAGGGTCAGCAGGGTATTATGGCTACACCTTC. Its protein product is CASSIVGSAGYYGYTF. The genes are TRBV19 and TRBJ1-2; perhaps TRBD1 as D (5 bases). The CDR3 has 16 residues. Per the germline V gene, CDR1 is LNHDA and CDR2 is SQIVND (reference sequence). V was pared by 1 base and J by 5 bases, with 17 bases between.

The sample holds a few counts of this clone. V is TRBV30 and J is TRBJ1-2, with D hard to call. Per the germline V gene, CDR1 is GTSNPN and CDR2 is SVGIG (reference sequence). This CDR3 has 12 residues. Deletions cut 0 bases from V and 8 bases from J, with 10 bases between. The CDR3 loop is CAWSVRGEGYTF. CDR3 in DNA: TGTGCCTGGAGTGTACGGGGTGAGGGCTACACCTTC.

This clone was detected a few times. The J gene is TRBJ2-7, the V gene TRBV18; 8 positions match TRBD1. In germline, CDR1 is KGHSH, CDR2 LQKENI. This CDR3 has 17 residues. Unmatched junction bases numbered 15, after V lost 3 bases and J lost 5 bases. In DNA form, the CDR3 reads TGTGCCAGCTCACCCAATCTCCTGCGGACAGGGTTTAACGAGCAGTACTTC. This codes for CASSPNLLRTGFNEQYF. Combining the CDR3 with reference TRBV18 and TRBJ2-7 gives the whole variable domain NAGVMQNPRHLVRRRGQEARLRCSPMKGHSHVYWYRQLPEEGLKFMVYLQKENIIDESGMPKERFSAEFPKEGPSILRIQQVVRGDSAAYFCASSPNLLRTGFNEQYFGPGTRLTVT.

J is TRBJ1-5 and V is TRBV6-5; a weak D match, TRBD1 (6 bases). Germline CDR1 and CDR2: MNHEY and SVGAGI. V lost 5 bases, J lost 3 bases, and 14 bases lay in between. This CDR3 contains 15 residues. CDR3 region: CASSPTGYNNQPQHF. CDR3 DNA: TGTGCCAGCAGTCCCACAGGGTATAACAATCAGCCCCAGCATTTT.

The V and J genes are TRBV18 and TRBJ1-5; 10 positions agree with TRBD1. Trimming removed 5 bases from V and 2 bases from J; junction bases left unmatched: 3. The CDR3 loop spans 15 amino acids. In germline, CDR1 is KGHSH, CDR2 LQKENI. CDR3 DNA: TGTGCCAGCTCAGTCGGGACAGGGGGCAATCAGCCCCAGCATTTT. Its protein product is CASSVGTGGNQPQHF.

The rearrangement uses TRBV25-1 and TRBJ2-1, with 12 nucleotides matching TRBD2. V dropped 5 bases and J dropped 10; count of bases not matched to a gene: 12. Looked up from germline, CDR1 is MGHDK and CDR2 is SYGVNS. The CDR3 spans 16 residues. The CDR3 here is CASSQTGLAGLSEQFF. CDR3 coding DNA: TGTGCCAGCAGTCAGACCGGACTAGCGGGACTTTCCGAGCAGTTCTTC.

The chain joins TRBV27 to TRBJ2-7; 7 nucleotides line up with TRBD2. Germline values: CDR1 MNHEY, CDR2 SMNVEV (reference sequence). This CDR3 region has 14 residues. V dropped 8 bases and J dropped 5; count of bases not matched to a gene: 12. The CDR3 sequence: CASRGLDGRHEQYF. Written as DNA, the CDR3 is TGTGCCAGCCGTGGACTAGATGGAAGGCACGAGCAGTACTTC.

V and J are TRBV28 and TRBJ2-7; D is unclear. The length of the CDR3 is 13 residues. Germline V gene lookup returns CDR1 MDHEN and CDR2 SYDVKM. The ends were cut back, 6 bases at V and 3 bases at J, with 12 bases in the middle. CDR3 residues: CASRSARYYEQYF. The CDR3 DNA sequence: TGTGCCAGCAGATCCGCCAGATACTACGAGCAGTACTTC.

The rearrangement uses TRBV14 and TRBJ2-5, with a weak D call TRBD2 (5 bases). V lost 4 bases and J 2 bases, leaving 17 bases between the germline ends. CDR3 size: 16 residues. Germline V gene sequence: CDR1 SGHDN, CDR2 FVKESK. CDR3 loop: CASSPLAHVRQETQYF. Here the CDR3 DNA reads TGTGCCAGCAGCCCCCTAGCCCACGTACGACAAGAGACCCAGTACTTC.

This chain links TRBV6-1 with TRBJ1-2; D not certain. The CDR3 consists of 10 residues. CDR1 is MNHNS, CDR2 SASEGT, per germline. V was cut by 8 bases and J by 8 bases, with 9 bases left in between. CDR3 sequence reads: CASLRSGYTF. The CDR3 DNA follows: TGTGCCAGCCTTAGATCCGGCTACACCTTC.

The chain has TRBV5-4 and TRBJ2-1; TRBD2 aligns across 9 bases. V was pared by 3 bases and J by 7 bases, with 11 bases of the junction left unmatched. The CDR3 loop spans 16 amino acids. CDR1 and CDR2 from the germline V gene are SGHNT and YYREEE (reference sequence). CDR3 sequence reads: CASSYRLAELVNEQFF. The CDR3 DNA reads as TGTGCCAGCAGCTACCGACTAGCGGAGTTGGTGAATGAGCAGTTCTTC.

CDR3 DNA: TGCAGCGTTGACAGGGTATCCTATGGCTACACCTTC. Protein sequence: CSVDRVSYGYTF. This rearrangement joins TRBV29-1 to TRBJ1-2; D possibly corresponds to TRBD1 (5 bases). This CDR3 has 12 amino acids. Per the germline V gene, CDR1 is SQVTM and CDR2 is ANQGSEA. Trimming stripped 3 bases from V and 4 bases from J, with 9 bases between.

The V call is TRBV9, the J call TRBJ1-2; D unclear. This CDR3 region has 17 residues. CDR1 and CDR2 from the germline V gene are SGDLS and YYNGEE. Between the trimmed V and J ends, which lost 0 bases and 0 bases, there was a span of 15 bases. CDR3 in DNA: TGTGCCAGCAGCGTAGTGGGCGCAGAGCCGTCTAACTATGGCTACACCTTC. This encodes CASSVVGAEPSNYGYTF.

CDR3 loop: CASSPLGTGVEAFF. CDR3 DNA sequence: TGTGCCAGCTCACCTCTCGGGACAGGGGTTGAAGCTTTCTTT. V and J are TRBV18 and TRBJ1-1; 10 nucleotides line up with TRBD1. The CDR3 totals 14 residues. V lost 3 bases to trimming and J lost 7 bases; unmatched junction nucleotides: 5. Germline V CDR1 and CDR2: KGHSH, LQKENI. Full variable domain (remainder filled in from reference TRBV18 and TRBJ1-1): NAGVMQNPRHLVRRRGQEARLRCSPMKGHSHVYWYRQLPEEGLKFMVYLQKENIIDESGMPKERFSAEFPKEGPSILRIQQVVRGDSAAYFCASSPLGTGVEAFFGQGTRLTVV.

This clone has a handful of counts. The chain is built from TRBV15 and TRBJ2-7; TRBD2 might be the D (5 bases). Germline CDR1 and CDR2: LNHNV and YYDKDF (reference sequence). The CDR3 has 13 amino acids. V lost 5 bases and J lost 3, with 11 bases in between. This chain's CDR3 is CATSSVEGYEQYF. The DNA of the CDR3 is TGTGCCACCAGCTCAGTCGAGGGCTACGAGCAGTACTTC.

The chain uses TRBV5-1 and TRBJ2-2; possibly TRBD2 for D (5 bases). V gave up 5 bases and J gave up 4 bases, with 15 bases separating them. Germline CDR1 and CDR2: SGHRS and YFSETQ. This CDR3 contains 15 residues. The CDR3, as DNA: TGCGCCAGCAGAGAAGGCGGGCCCCTCACCGGGGAGCTGTTTTTT. It yields the protein CASREGGPLTGELFF.

This chain uses TRBV7-9 with TRBJ2-7; TRBD2 matches at 8 bases. Germline V CDR1 and CDR2: SEHNR, FQNEAQ (reference sequence). Unmatched junction bases numbered 10, after V lost 5 bases and J lost 1 base. The CDR3 has 16 residues. The CDR3 loop is CASSPRTAGVSYEQYF. CDR3 DNA sequence: TGTGCCAGCAGCCCCAGGACAGCGGGAGTATCCTACGAGCAGTACTTC.

The V call is TRBV28, the J call TRBJ2-7; 11 bases align to TRBD2. This CDR3 region has 16 residues. CDR1 MDHEN and CDR2 SYDVKM come from the germline V gene. Trimming at V came to 6 bases and at J to 2 bases, leaving 9 bases not matched to a gene. The CDR3 spells CASRYATSGSAYEQYF. The CDR3 DNA reads TGTGCCAGCAGGTACGCCACTAGCGGGAGCGCCTACGAGCAGTACTTC.

The chain uses TRBV5-6 and TRBJ2-3, with 13 bases lining up with TRBD2. The CDR3 runs 15 residues. Germline loops: CDR1 SGHDT, CDR2 YYEEEE. The junction had 5 bases not matched to a gene; V was cut back by 4 bases and J by 6 bases. DNA for the CDR3: TGTGCCAGCAGCCCGGGACTAGCGGGAATTGATACGCAGTATTTT. Encoded protein: CASSPGLAGIDTQYF.

The gene calls are TRBV27 and TRBJ2-6; D uncertain. In germline, CDR1 is MNHEY, CDR2 SMNVEV (reference sequence). V was cut by 2 bases and J by 0 bases, with 8 bases left in between. The CDR3 spans 16 residues. The CDR3 here is CASSLTSGSGANVLTF. CDR3 nucleotides: TGTGCCAGCAGTTTAACCTCCGGCTCTGGGGCCAACGTCCTGACTTTC.

The rearrangement links TRBV30 to TRBJ1-5; TRBD1 matches 7 bases. From germline, CDR1 is GTSNPN and CDR2 SVGIG (reference sequence). This CDR3 region has 13 residues. V was pared by 2 bases and J by 5 bases, with 3 bases of the junction left unmatched. As DNA, the CDR3 is TGTGCCTGGAGTCTAGGGGGCTATCAGCCCCAGCATTTT. Translation gives CAWSLGGYQPQHF.

This clone showed up just a few times. This chain links TRBV6-5 with TRBJ1-2, with 9 bases matching TRBD1. In germline, CDR1 is MNHEY, CDR2 SVGAGI. The CDR3 is made up of 13 amino acids. V was pared by 6 bases and J by 8 bases, with 7 bases of the junction left unmatched. The DNA of the CDR3 is TGTGCCAGCAGCCGGGACAGGGCCTCGGGCTACACCTTC. Amino acid sequence: CASSRDRASGYTF.

The rearrangement joins TRBV29-1 to TRBJ2-1; TRBD2 agrees at 8 bases. The CDR3 totals 13 residues. Germline V gives CDR1 SQVTM, CDR2 ANQGSEA. V lost 3 bases, J lost 8 bases, and 6 bases stayed unmatched. The CDR3, as DNA: TGCAGCGTTGACGGCGCCGGGGGGGATGAGCAGTTCTTC. Protein sequence: CSVDGAGGDEQFF.

The chain links TRBV5-5 to TRBJ1-2; D might be TRBD1 (5 bases). The CDR3 spans 13 residues. Germline CDR1 and CDR2: SGHKS and YYEKEE (reference sequence). Trimming took off 2 bases at V and 5 bases at J, with 10 bases between the two ends. The CDR3 reads CASSLERQYGYTF. CDR3 coding DNA: TGTGCCAGCAGCTTAGAGAGACAGTATGGCTACACCTTC.

The rearrangement uses TRBV5-6 and TRBJ2-7, with 8 bases aligning to TRBD2. The V gene's germline CDR1 is SGHDT and CDR2 YYEEEE. V trimming: 0 bases; J trimming: 1 base; junction bases outside the gene matches: 6. The CDR3 loop spans 16 amino acids. The CDR3 protein is CASSLGDSGASYEQYF. CDR3 nucleotides: TGTGCCAGCAGCTTGGGGGATAGCGGGGCTTCCTACGAGCAGTACTTC.

This chain links TRBV2 with TRBJ2-5; TRBD2 aligns across 7 bases. Losses at the gene ends were 1 base for V and 4 bases for J; bases not matched to a gene: 3. Per the germline V gene, CDR1 is SNHLY and CDR2 is FYNNEI. This CDR3 spans 14 amino acids. CDR3 loop: CASSEERGLETQYF. The CDR3 region has the DNA TGTGCCAGCAGTGAAGAGCGGGGTCTAGAGACCCAGTACTTC.

The chain recombines TRBV5-5 with TRBJ1-5; weak D call: TRBD1 (6 bases). V was pared by 0 bases and J by 3 bases, with 10 bases between. The CDR3 is 15 residues long. CDR1 and CDR2 (germline): SGHKS, YYEKEE (reference sequence). CDR3 protein: CASSLDGQINQPQHF. CDR3 DNA sequence: TGTGCCAGCAGCTTGGATGGACAGATCAATCAGCCCCAGCATTTT.

The chain joins TRBV7-9 to TRBJ1-2; D is possibly TRBD1 (5 bases). The germline gives CDR1 SEHNR, CDR2 FQNEAQ (reference sequence). Trimming took off 5 bases at V and 1 base at J, with 8 bases between the two ends. The CDR3 runs to 13 residues. The CDR3 here is CASSRGVNYGYTF. For the CDR3, the DNA is TGTGCCAGCAGCAGGGGCGTTAACTATGGCTACACCTTC.

This clone was counted a few times. This CDR3 is CSPMETEAFF. CDR3 sequence (DNA): TGCAGTCCGATGGAGACTGAAGCTTTCTTT. V gene TRBV29-1 combines with J gene TRBJ1-1; no definite D call. CDR1 and CDR2 (germline): SQVTM, ANQGSEA. The CDR3 covers 10 residues.

V is TRBV10-3 and J is TRBJ1-4; D remains ambiguous. The germline V and J ends were trimmed by 2 bases and 2 bases, with 9 bases remaining between them. Germline CDR1 ENHRY, CDR2 SYGVKD. The CDR3 covers 15 residues. CDR3: CAISENLATNEKLFF. The CDR3 bases are TGTGCCATCAGTGAGAACCTGGCTACTAATGAAAAACTGTTTTTT.